The entry below gives a single T cell receptor beta chain sequence along with its context. The sample comes from a study of shared T cell receptors in the human thymus. The CDR3 is 17 residues long. Unmatched junction bases numbered 12, after V lost 2 bases and J lost 8 bases. Germline V lookup: CDR1 ENHRY, CDR2 SYGVKD. The table came from immunoSEQ multiplex PCR; TCRdb's copy has only in-frame clones and leaves some out. The table records 600,000 or so clones, about 87% of them present only once. A further study also used this sample, focusing on human thymus T cells. That investigation notes: Among the donors, all were healthy Finnish infants having corrective surgery for congenital heart defects. Thymus pieces cut out during corrective heart surgery were the tissue that was used. Related research examined unrelated individuals and reported that their thymic repertoires overlapped highly.

Input material: thymocytes. The J gene is TRBJ2-1, the V gene TRBV10-3; 10 nucleotides line up with TRBD2. This sequence was found in a boy in the first two years of life with a congenital heart defect. The CDR3 bases are TGTGCCATCAGTGAGGCAGAGCGGGAGGGCCCTCAGGATGAGCAGTTCTTC. This gives the protein CAISEAEREGPQDEQFF.